This record covers a single TCR beta chain. The antigen is unknown. This sample is part of a study of T-cell reconstitution after alpha-beta-depleted transplantation in children. Broader study findings: Hyperexpanded clones declined; after one year, newly produced T cells mostly supplied diversity. About two months after transplant, alpha-beta T cells reportedly came from several hundred expanded graft clones.

V shed 1 base and J shed 6 bases, with 18 bases lying between them. The germline CDR1 and CDR2 sequences are MGHRA and YSYEKL. There are 17 residues in the CDR3. Preparation of the TCRbeta library was carried out with unique molecular identifiers. MiXCR, run by TCRdb on the PCR reads, gives a single entry per CDR3 protein. The sample holds about 1,000,000 distinct CDR3 sequences, about 29% seen once. The clonotype comes from a boy younger than two who had a stem cell transplant for SCID, so the T cells may come from the graft donor. The rearrangement links TRBV4-1 to TRBJ2-2; D possibly corresponds to TRBD2 (5 bases). Sequences were derived from PBMCs, mostly from graft donor cells, sampled 360 days after TCRalphabeta/CD19-depleted stem cell transplant. As DNA, the CDR3 is TGCGCCAGCAGCCAAGCTTATATCCCATTACTAGCCGGGGAGCTGTTTTTT. This encodes CASSQAYIPLLAGELFF.